A selection of T cell receptor beta chains follows, all from one sample in a study of blood T cell repertoires in COVID-19. Method: immunoSEQ multiplex PCR; TCRdb's copy keeps in-frame clones and lacks some. The repertoire consists of more than 25,000 clones, with 90% occurring once and the leading ten covering around 8.2%. Sequencing was performed on peripheral blood. These TCRs come from a man aged 65-85 years with active or convalescent COVID-19. Both conserved end residues are part of each CDR3.

v_call cdr3_aa
TRBV18 CASSPPGVTEAFF
TRBV7-9 CASSKRTGNGNTIYF
TRBV6-5 CASSPGVRQPQHF
TRBV3-1/TRBV3-2 CASSQVRGRKTQYF
TRBV19 CASSIDHAGGETQYF
TRBV6-2/TRBV6-3 CASSNGQNSPLHF
TRBV7-3 CASGINLGGEQYF
TRBV3-1/TRBV3-2 CASSQDNRRGYQETQYF
TRBV5-1 CASQAGTGTYGYTF
TRBV7-2 CASSRQGDQEQFF
TRBV5-4 CASSLGQGHTDTQYF
TRBV6-2/TRBV6-3 CASSYRPGTGLSYEQYF
TRBV10-3 CAISPTRDSLSYEQYF
TRBV6-1 CASSEARQSHSNQPQHF
TRBV19 CASSKILSSSNQPQHF
TRBV2 CASSRGGQGYEQYF
TRBV5-1 CASSPGSWDSPLHF
TRBV3-1/TRBV3-2 CASSQDGGRQETQYF
TRBV7-6 CASSSQGLSREKLFF
TRBV5-4 CASSSGQLNYGYTF
TRBV7-3 CASSLNRGSGQPQHF
TRBV7-3 CASSGGGAVTGANVLTF
TRBV29-1 CSVEGTSGSSTDTQYF
TRBV5-1 CASSLLGDTEAFF
TRBV7-2 CASSLARTVRRETQYF
TRBV5-6 CASSPWTGSSYEQYF
TRBV25-1 CASSETGFNSPLHF
TRBV11-2 CASSLDPGYGYTF
TRBV27 CASSLVWPYNEQFF
TRBV7-2 CASSQTGSGANVLTF
TRBV6-5 CASSYSEGAYNEQFF
TRBV5-5 CASSLAAGAGPYEQYF
TRBV6-5 CASSYSGQGNSPLHF
TRBV5-1 CASSGGTGGNTEAFF
TRBV19 CASSITGGVYGYTF
TRBV29-1 CSARGQGAGEQYF
TRBV6-5 CASSRREVNTEAFF
TRBV27 CASSYGGGTEAFF
TRBV5-1 CASSGGQGTDTQYF
TRBV6-2/TRBV6-3 CASSRTVFYNSPLHF
TRBV4-1 CASSQDIRVAGNQPQHF
TRBV19 CASSPGVPDTQYF
TRBV2 CASSRPLAGGPSEQFF
TRBV19 CASSKGTGNEKLFF
TRBV18 CASSPSSGGSQPQHF
TRBV2 CASSEARAASGETQYF
TRBV9 CASSGSGGSTGELFF
TRBV7-6 CASSRFGDKTF
TRBV19 CASSIPFGTMNTEAFF
TRBV11-1 CASSSGQNTEAFF
TRBV18 CASSPRRDPYNEQFF
TRBV30 CAWSVVKRTFGDTEAFF
TRBV20-1 CSAWGGSEGTF
TRBV10-3 CAISESYREKLFF
TRBV4-2 CASSQASGLAADTQYF
TRBV5-1 CASSLGRSVNEKLFF
TRBV7-9 CASSTPDRSTGELFF
TRBV19 CASRKTGTGGRETQYF
TRBV19 CASSVTQAPANYGYTF
TRBV4-3 CASSQEAQGTQPQHF